This T cell receptor beta chain was identified in a study of T cells after yellow fever vaccination. General study findings and limits: Faster peaking, at day 5 versus 15, marked a secondary response that was weaker.

This clonotype was recorded a few times. Its antigen remains unknown. 5'RACE template switching generated TCR cDNA, adding a universal primer site and UMIs. TCRdb reprocessed the 5' RACE reads with MiXCR, giving one entry per CDR3 protein. Of under 550,000 distinct CDR3 sequences listed, 21% are singletons. This CDR3 has 16 residues. In germline, CDR1 is MNHEY, CDR2 SVGEGT. V lost 0 bases and J lost 0, with 9 bases in between. The rearrangement uses TRBV6-2 or TRBV6-3 and TRBJ2-4, with D possibly being TRBD2 (5 bases). The receptor's source is a man between 18 and 29 years old who received the YFV17D yellow fever vaccine. The source material was PBMCs, sampled roughly 23 days after the first yellow fever vaccination. CDR3 residues: CASSYSSGLAKNIQYF. CDR3 in DNA: TGTGCCAGCAGTTACTCGAGCGGATTAGCCAAAAACATTCAGTACTTC.